This T cell receptor beta chain was identified during a study of cytomegalovirus exposure and HLA in healthy donors. Across the study: A preliminary data release comprised roughly 85 million unique TCRs obtained from HLA-typed donors.

Primers for the PCR totalled 60 Vbeta and 13 Jbeta. Sequenced by immunoSEQ multiplex PCR; TCRdb stores in-frame clones only, minus some. Of around 190,000 clones listed, about 81% are singletons. About this clone: Its antigen is unknown.

The CDR3 has 12 amino acids. The germline V gene encodes CDR1 SGHAT and CDR2 FQNNGV. With 2 bases removed from V and 7 bases from J, the gap between germline ends came to 3 bases. Regarding the study as a whole: Later analysis identified several of the most significant clusters that appeared linked to common viral pathogens.

The donors comprised healthy bone marrow donors. Sequencing was carried out using PBMCs. The sequence derives from a young man in good health and CMV-seropositive. This chain connects TRBV11-2 to TRBJ1-6; D not resolved. Here the CDR3 reads CASSLSNSPLHF. The DNA for the CDR3 is TGTGCCAGCAGCTTATCAAATTCACCCCTCCACTTT.